The rows below give T cell receptor beta chains drawn from one sample of a study of T-cell reconstitution after alpha-beta-depleted transplantation in children. TCRdb ran MiXCR on the PCR reads and lists one entry per CDR3 protein. This table holds more than 500,000 distinct CDR3 sequences, about 10% found once. The source material was PBMCs, mostly from graft donor cells, sampled 180 days after TCRalphabeta/CD19-depleted stem cell transplant. The receptors come from a female patient between 2 and 15 years old who had a stem cell transplant for aplastic anemia, so the T cells may come from the graft donor. Each CDR3 is given with its conserved first and last residue. D genes are given only for firm matches. Not every row has a clone size; where given, it reads once, few, many or a size class.

d_gene	v_gene	j_gene	len	abundance	CDR3aa	CDR3nt
NA	TRBV12-3/TRBV12-4	TRBJ2-1	15	few	CASRRPGLSYNEQFF	TGTGCCAGCAGACGACCGGGCCTCTCCTACAATGAGCAGTTCTTC
TRBD2	TRBV6-2/TRBV6-3	TRBJ2-3	16	few	CASSSASGGWTDTQYF	TGTGCCAGCAGTTCCGCTAGCGGGGGTTGGACAGATACGCAGTATTTT
TRBD1	TRBV7-9	TRBJ1-1	15	NA	CASSSRDRALTEAFF	TGTGCCAGCAGCTCCCGGGACAGGGCGCTAACTGAAGCTTTCTTT
NA	TRBV7-2	TRBJ2-2	16	NA	CASSAQLALSVGELFF	TGTGCCAGCAGCGCTCAACTAGCCTTAAGTGTCGGGGAGCTGTTTTTT
TRBD1	TRBV30	TRBJ2-1	14	many	CAWSAGTVDNEQFF	TGTGCCTGGAGTGCCGGGACAGTGGACAATGAGCAGTTCTTC
NA	TRBV11-2	TRBJ2-1	15	NA	CASSFKETSYNEQFF	TGTGCCAGCAGCTTCAAGGAGACCTCCTACAATGAGCAGTTCTTC
TRBD1	TRBV5-5	TRBJ2-6	17	NA	CASSSGTGGVGANVLTF	TGTGCCAGCAGCTCCGGGACAGGGGGCGTTGGGGCCAACGTCCTGACTTTC
NA	TRBV7-8	TRBJ2-1	14	many	CASSLIAVGNEQFF	TGTGCCAGCAGCTTAATTGCCGTGGGGAATGAGCAGTTCTTC
TRBD1	TRBV5-1	TRBJ2-7	14	NA	CASSTGTAAYEHYF	TGCGCCAGCAGTACCGGGACAGCCGCCTACGAGCACTACTTC
TRBD2	TRBV6-1	TRBJ2-5	13	few	CASIPGGSETQYF	TGTGCCAGCATCCCGGGAGGAAGTGAGACCCAGTACTTC
TRBD1	TRBV9	TRBJ2-1	13	few	CASSGQGPNEQFF	TGTGCCAGCAGCGGACAGGGTCCCAATGAGCAGTTCTTC
TRBD2	TRBV5-1	TRBJ2-3	16	few	CASSPDGLAGSDTQYF	TGCGCCAGCAGCCCGGACGGACTAGCGGGATCAGATACGCAGTATTTT
TRBD1	TRBV5-1	TRBJ2-5	16	many	CASYPGQGSFGETQYF	TGCGCCAGTTACCCGGGACAGGGAAGTTTTGGAGAGACCCAGTACTTC
NA	TRBV12-3/TRBV12-4	TRBJ2-7	16	many	CASSLIYRERTYEQYF	TGTGCCAGCAGTTTGATCTACCGGGAAAGGACCTACGAGCAGTACTTC
NA	TRBV11-2	TRBJ2-2	14	few	CASRGLINTGELFF	TGTGCCAGCAGGGGCTTAATAAACACCGGGGAGCTGTTTTTT
NA	TRBV20-1	TRBJ2-6	17	NA	CSAPIGTVTSGANVLTF	TGCAGTGCTCCAATAGGGACGGTTACCTCTGGGGCCAACGTCCTGACTTTC
NA	TRBV20-1	TRBJ1-2	14	many	CSAPLKGGDGGYTF	TGCAGTGCTCCCCTTAAGGGGGGCGATGGGGGCTACACCTTC
NA	TRBV5-1	TRBJ1-2	17	few	CASSLVTGIAANYGYTF	TGCGCCAGCAGCTTGGTCACAGGGATCGCAGCTAACTATGGCTACACCTTC
NA	TRBV27	TRBJ1-2	13	few	CASSLSGSNGYTF	TGTGCCAGCAGTTTATCGGGAAGTAATGGCTACACCTTC
NA	TRBV5-1	TRBJ2-5	13	few	CASSPGPEETQYF	TGCGCCAGCAGCCCCGGACCAGAAGAGACCCAGTACTTC
NA	TRBV10-3	TRBJ1-3	18	many	CAISESLANRDSGNTIYF	TGTGCCATCAGTGAGTCATTGGCGAACAGAGACTCTGGAAACACCATATATTTT
NA	TRBV6-2/TRBV6-3	TRBJ2-5	16	NA	CASSYRMTGGRETQYF	TGTGCCAGCAGTTACCGAATGACCGGCGGAAGAGAGACCCAGTACTTC
TRBD1	TRBV9	TRBJ2-5	16	many	CASSVDLDRAVETQYF	TGTGCCAGCAGCGTAGACCTGGACAGGGCCGTGGAGACCCAGTACTTC
NA	TRBV2	TRBJ2-3	14	NA	CASSFTTSTDTQYF	TGTGCCAGCAGTTTCACCACTAGCACAGATACGCAGTATTTT
NA	TRBV7-2	TRBJ2-7	15	few	CASSRPAKGEGEQYF	TGTGCCAGCAGTCGTCCCGCGAAGGGGGAAGGAGAGCAGTACTTC
NA	TRBV20-1	TRBJ2-5	14	NA	CSASSLPAGETQYF	TGCAGTGCTAGTTCTCTACCCGCCGGGGAGACCCAGTACTTC
NA	TRBV7-2	TRBJ1-2	12	many	CASSPPGAGYTF	TGTGCCAGCAGCCCCCCAGGGGCCGGCTACACCTTC
NA	TRBV29-1	TRBJ2-5	11	few	CSVRQGETQYF	TGCAGCGTCCGGCAGGGCGAGACCCAGTACTTC
NA	TRBV3-1	TRBJ1-1	15	NA	CASWSSGIMNTEAFF	TGTGCCAGCTGGTCCTCAGGGATTATGAACACTGAAGCTTTCTTT
TRBD2	TRBV15	TRBJ2-3	16	many	CATSAPQREFTDTQYF	TGTGCCACCAGCGCCCCCCAGCGGGAGTTTACAGATACGCAGTATTTT
NA	TRBV15	TRBJ1-5	15	few	CATSSPAGGNQPQHF	TGTGCCACCAGCAGTCCCGCAGGGGGCAATCAGCCCCAGCATTTT
NA	TRBV6-5	TRBJ2-7	13	NA	CASSYMWAYEQYF	TGTGCCAGCAGTTACATGTGGGCCTACGAGCAGTACTTC
NA	TRBV30	TRBJ1-1	13	NA	CAWSQGYEKKAFF	TGTGCCTGGAGTCAGGGCTATGAGAAAAAAGCTTTCTTT
TRBD2	TRBV3-1	TRBJ2-1	16	NA	CASCQDPGLGYNEQFF	TGTGCCTCCTGCCAAGACCCGGGACTAGGGTACAATGAGCAGTTCTTC
NA	TRBV6-5	TRBJ1-2	17	NA	CASSYSGTVIANYGYTF	TGTGCCAGCAGTTACTCGGGCACGGTGATAGCTAACTATGGCTACACCTTC
TRBD2	TRBV20-1	TRBJ2-1	17	NA	CSARDLRLAVTYNEHFF	TGCAGTGCTAGAGACCTCAGACTAGCAGTAACCTACAATGAGCATTTCTTC
TRBD1	TRBV15	TRBJ2-5	18	few	CATSRDRAGQGRRETQYF	TGTGCCACCAGCAGAGATCGTGCGGGACAGGGGAGGAGAGAGACCCAGTACTTC
NA	TRBV15	TRBJ2-2	12	many	CATSRDTGELFF	TGTGCCACCAGCAGAGACACCGGGGAGCTGTTTTTT
TRBD2	TRBV29-1	TRBJ2-2	14	few	CSVVPSGNTGELFF	TGCAGCGTTGTCCCTAGCGGGAACACCGGGGAGCTGTTTTTT
TRBD1	TRBV15	TRBJ2-1	15	NA	CATSRISGQFNEQFF	TGTGCCACCAGCAGGATTTCGGGACAGTTCAATGAGCAGTTCTTC
TRBD2	TRBV20-1	TRBJ2-3	20	few	CSAREGPRLAGGLGTDTQYF	TGCAGTGCTAGAGAAGGCCCTAGGCTAGCGGGAGGGCTGGGCACAGATACGCAGTATTTT
NA	TRBV7-9	TRBJ2-5	16	NA	CASSLMGARGQETQYF	TGTGCCAGCAGCTTGATGGGGGCGCGGGGCCAAGAGACCCAGTACTTC
NA	TRBV6-2/TRBV6-3	TRBJ1-5	15	many	CASSRQEIANQPQHF	TGTGCCAGCAGTCGTCAGGAAATAGCAAATCAGCCCCAGCATTTT
NA	TRBV12-2	TRBJ1-5	17	NA	CASRTMFRTGWGEPQHF	TGTGCAAGTCGCACCATGTTCAGGACAGGGTGGGGAGAGCCCCAGCATTTT
NA	TRBV29-1	TRBJ1-6	10	few	CSVEVPPLHF	TGCAGCGTCGAGGTTCCACCCCTCCACTTT
NA	TRBV29-1	TRBJ1-2	13	few	CSVDRGIRDGYTF	TGCAGCGTTGATCGGGGGATACGTGATGGCTACACCTTC
TRBD1	TRBV29-1	TRBJ2-1	15	many	CSVDSGQGIRNEQFF	TGCAGCGTTGATTCTGGACAGGGGATAAGGAATGAGCAGTTCTTC
TRBD1	TRBV25-1	TRBJ1-2	16	NA	CASSDLTGGSYYGYTF	TGTGCCAGCAGTGACCTCACAGGGGGCTCCTACTATGGCTACACCTTC
TRBD1	TRBV6-5	TRBJ2-2	16	NA	CASSYLTGGGTGELFF	TGTGCCAGCAGTTACCTGACAGGGGGCGGCACCGGGGAGCTGTTTTTT
NA	TRBV5-1	TRBJ2-1	17	few	CASTLSTGFGSYNEQFF	TGCGCCAGCACTCTATCAACAGGGTTCGGCTCCTACAATGAGCAGTTCTTC
TRBD1	TRBV7-8	TRBJ2-4	17	many	CASSSSDRKIAKNIQYF	TGTGCCAGCAGCTCCTCGGACAGGAAGATAGCCAAAAACATTCAGTACTTC